The 26 T cell receptor beta chains given below trace back to one sample, sequenced in a study of shared clonotypes between healthy human individuals (dated by TCRdb to the early 2020s). Receptor amplification or capture employed the immunoSEQ multiplex PCR assay. TCRdb took over this immuneACCESS table, retaining in-frame rearrangements with V and J assigned. Such tables are incomplete; in checked studies, under half of the missing clones stem from an unresolved V gene, and the remainder is unexplained. The sample table shows 2.3 million or so clones, and approximately 93% are seen once. Jointly, the top ten make up under 0.45% of the sample. The sample taken for sequencing was naive CD4+ T cells from PBMCs. The cell subset or site label of this sample denotes: CD45RA+ positively selected. The receptor set was obtained from a man in his late teens or twenties in good health. Some clones in this sample may be carry-over from other donors' samples.

In DNA form, the CDR3 reads TGTGCCAGCAGTCTGACAACTTCTAGCTCTGGGGCCAACGTCCTGACTTTC. Encoded protein: CASSLTTSSSGANVLTF. The rearrangement joins TRBV28 to TRBJ2-6; no clear D gene. The CDR3 totals 17 residues. CDR1 MDHEN and CDR2 SYDVKM come from the germline V gene. The V and J ends lost 5 bases and 0 bases respectively, with 14 bases between them. Supplemented by reference TRBV28 and TRBJ2-6, the full variable domain reads DVKVTQSSRYLVKRTGEKVFLECVQDMDHENMFWYRQDPGLGLRLIYFSYDVKMKEKGDIPEGYSVSREKKERFSLILESASTNQTSMYLCASSLTTSSSGANVLTFGAGSRLTVL.

The V gene is TRBV7-3, the J gene TRBJ1-1; the D gene is possibly TRBD1 (5 bases). V dropped 0 bases and J dropped 6 bases, with 14 bases sitting between them. Germline V gene sequence: CDR1 SGHTA, CDR2 FQGTGA. This CDR3 has 15 amino acids. The CDR3 reads CASSLTQVAWAEAFF. DNA for the CDR3: TGTGCCAGCAGCTTAACACAGGTCGCGTGGGCTGAAGCTTTCTTT.

This chain links TRBV5-1 with TRBJ2-3; D perhaps matches TRBD1 (5 bases). Trimming took 4 bases from V and 5 from J, leaving 14 bases between them. Germline CDR1 is SGHRS and CDR2 is YFSETQ. CDR3 length: 14 residues. In nucleotides, the CDR3 is TGCGCCAGCAGCCTTACCAGGGTACAAGATACGCAGTATTTT. Amino acids: CASSLTRVQDTQYF.

V usage is TRBV28 and J usage is TRBJ1-2; a weak D match, TRBD1 (5 bases). The CDR3 has 14 residues. Trimming removed 0 bases from V and 6 bases from J, with 11 bases in between. Per germline, CDR1 MDHEN and CDR2 SYDVKM. CDR3 sequence: CASSLWPGRNGYTF. Here the CDR3 DNA reads TGTGCCAGCAGTTTATGGCCAGGGAGGAATGGCTACACCTTC.

V gene TRBV19 combines with J gene TRBJ1-1, with 8 bases identical to TRBD1. The CDR3 length is 15 residues. Germline CDR1 LNHDA, CDR2 SQIVND (reference sequence). Unmatched junction bases numbered 9, after V lost 2 bases and J lost 7 bases. This CDR3 is CASSIQGARISEAFF. Here the CDR3 DNA reads TGTGCCAGTAGTATACAGGGGGCGCGGATTAGTGAAGCTTTCTTT.

The chain is built from TRBV2 and TRBJ1-6; weak D call: TRBD1 (6 bases). Trimming took off 9 bases at V and 6 bases at J, with 15 bases between the two ends. The CDR3 consists of 14 residues. The germline V gene encodes CDR1 SNHLY and CDR2 FYNNEI. This CDR3 is CASAIQGSNSPLHF. As DNA, the CDR3 is TGTGCCAGTGCAATACAGGGAAGTAATTCACCCCTCCACTTT. Drawing the rest from reference TRBV2 and TRBJ1-6, the complete variable domain is EPEVTQTPSHQVTQMGQEVILRCVPISNHLYFYWYRQILGQKVEFLVSFYNNEISEKSEIFDDQFSVERPDGSNFTLKIRSTKLEDSAMYFCASAIQGSNSPLHFGNGTRLTVT.

This clone appeared once. This chain uses TRBV11-1 with TRBJ2-3; D possibly corresponds to TRBD2 (6 bases). CDR3 length: 15 amino acids. Germline V gene data show CDR1 as SGHAT and CDR2 as FQDESV (reference sequence). V was trimmed by 3 bases and J by 6 bases, leaving 16 bases between them. In DNA, the CDR3 is TGTGCCAGCAGCTTGATGGACTCTAGCGTGGATACGCAGTATTTT. Its protein is CASSLMDSSVDTQYF.

This chain joins TRBV7-7 and TRBJ2-5; TRBD2 agrees at 7 bases. Germline-derived CDR1 and CDR2 are SSHAT and FNYEAQ (reference sequence). J was trimmed by 1 base and V by 4 bases; bases with no gene match: 3. The CDR3 contains 14 residues. The CDR3 nucleotides are TGTGCCAGCAGCTCCGGGACTATCCAAGAGACCCAGTACTTC. It specifies CASSSGTIQETQYF.

The gene calls are TRBV29-1 and TRBJ2-1; 10 bases are shared with TRBD1. This CDR3 has 13 residues. Per the germline V gene, CDR1 is SQVTM and CDR2 is ANQGSEA. After removal of 7 bases from V and 11 bases from J, the junction contained 11 bases not matched to a gene. The CDR3: CSAPTGGGFKQFF. The CDR3 DNA reads TGCAGCGCTCCGACAGGGGGCGGATTCAAGCAGTTCTTC.

The V gene is TRBV5-1, the J gene TRBJ1-3; TRBD1 agrees at 9 bases. The CDR3 length is 14 residues. Germline assignment: CDR1 SGHRS and CDR2 YFSETQ. V trimming: 3 bases; J trimming: 4 bases; junction bases outside the gene matches: 2. CDR3 residues: CASSWTGAGNTIYF. The CDR3 bases are TGCGCCAGCAGCTGGACAGGGGCCGGAAACACCATATATTTT.

In this sample, this clone turned up once. The V gene is TRBV18, the J gene TRBJ2-7; perhaps TRBD1 as D (5 bases). V dropped 5 bases and J dropped 6 bases, with 17 bases sitting between them. Per germline, CDR1 KGHSH and CDR2 LQKENI. This CDR3 is built from 14 residues. This CDR3 is CASSSADQGSEQYF. CDR3 DNA sequence: TGTGCCAGCTCATCGGCTGATCAGGGATCCGAGCAGTACTTC.

This clone came up a few times. The chain joins TRBV6-1 to TRBJ2-7, with a weak D call TRBD1 (6 bases). Per germline, CDR1 MNHNS and CDR2 SASEGT. CDR3 size: 14 residues. V shed 1 base and J shed 5 bases, with 12 bases lying between them. The CDR3, as DNA: TGTGCCAGCAGTGAAGTAGCAGGGGAAGACGAGCAGTACTTC. It is translated as CASSEVAGEDEQYF.

The genes are TRBV6-1 and TRBJ1-2; D is uncertain. CDR1 is MNHNS and CDR2 is SASEGT in the germline V gene. This CDR3 has 12 amino acids. Deletions cut 7 bases from V and 7 bases from J, with 13 bases between. Written as DNA, the CDR3 is TGTGCCAGCACCCAGACCCCTCCTGGCTACACCTTC. Protein sequence: CASTQTPPGYTF.

The chain recombines TRBV25-1 with TRBJ2-5, with 7 bases lining up with TRBD1. Looked up from germline, CDR1 is MGHDK and CDR2 is SYGVNS. This CDR3 comprises 14 residues. Trimming took 4 bases from V and 5 from J; bases not matched to a gene: 7. The DNA for the CDR3 is TGTGCCAGCAGTGGACCTACAGGGGTCGAGACCCAGTACTTC. This encodes CASSGPTGVETQYF.

The genes are TRBV9 and TRBJ2-2; TRBD2 matches at 10 bases. CDR1 and CDR2 (germline): SGDLS, YYNGEE. The ends lost 4 bases at V and 3 bases at J; junction bases unmatched: 12. The CDR3 runs 18 residues. This CDR3 reads CASSPPFSLAGDTGELFF. CDR3 coding DNA: TGTGCCAGCAGCCCCCCTTTTTCCCTAGCGGGGGACACCGGGGAGCTGTTTTTT.

This clone was counted between two and nine times. The DNA for the CDR3 is TGTGCCAGCAGCCAAGTATCGGTGCTAGCGGGAGTATCGAATGAGCAGTTCTTC. Amino acid sequence: CASSQVSVLAGVSNEQFF. The chain couples TRBV4-2 to TRBJ2-1; 10 bases map to TRBD2. The CDR3 length is 18 residues. Looked up from germline, CDR1 is LGHNA and CDR2 is YNFKEQ. Germline trimming cut 1 base from V and 7 bases from J; bases unmatched to any gene: 13.

The chain couples TRBV7-9 to TRBJ2-1, with TRBD2 identical over 7 bases. The CDR3 covers 15 residues. Germline V gives CDR1 SEHNR, CDR2 FQNEAQ (reference sequence). The J segment lost 3 bases and the V segment lost 4 bases, leaving 6 bases of the junction unmatched. The CDR3 DNA reads TGTGCCAGCAGCTCCTCCGGGACTAACTACAATGAGCAGTTCTTC. This encodes CASSSSGTNYNEQFF.

A remark on this clone: Other DNA variants within this sample encode the same CDR3. V usage is TRBV7-3 and J usage is TRBJ2-1, with 9 bases matching TRBD2. The V gene's germline CDR1 is SGHTA and CDR2 FQGTGA. CDR3 size: 13 residues. The V gene end was trimmed by 6 bases and the J gene end by 5 bases; junction bases not matched to a gene: 2. Here the CDR3 reads CASSLAGNNEQFF. CDR3 DNA sequence: TGTGCCAGCAGTCTAGCGGGGAACAATGAGCAGTTCTTC.

This chain links TRBV14 with TRBJ1-4; a possible D gene is TRBD1 (6 bases). The CDR3 is 13 residues long. Germline lookup yields CDR1 SGHDN and CDR2 FVKESK. The V end was cut by 4 bases, the J end by 8 bases, with 11 bases between. CDR3 sequence reads: CASSRNRVEKLFF. The CDR3, as DNA: TGTGCCAGCAGCCGCAACAGGGTGGAAAAACTGTTTTTT.

The rearrangement joins TRBV7-9 to TRBJ1-2; D unclear. Germline CDR1 and CDR2: SEHNR and FQNEAQ (reference sequence). This CDR3 spans 15 amino acids. Trimming removed 0 bases at V and 5 bases at J, with 13 bases between. The CDR3 nucleotides are TGTGCCAGCAGCTTAGCCGGATATACCCTTTATGGCTACACCTTC. This sequence encodes CASSLAGYTLYGYTF.

The CDR3 nucleotides read TGTGCCAGCTCACCACGCCGGGGGCTAAGGCAGCAGGACACTGAAGCTTTCTTT. This translates into CASSPRRGLRQQDTEAFF. The V call is TRBV18, the J call TRBJ1-1, with D perhaps TRBD1 (6 bases). The germline V gene has CDR1 KGHSH and CDR2 LQKENI. V shed 1 base and J shed 3 bases, with 21 bases lying between them. The CDR3 totals 18 residues.

Only one count was recorded for this clone. The CDR3 DNA is TGTGCCAGCAGGGGGGACAGGGGCATGAACACTGAAGCTTTCTTT. Protein product: CASRGDRGMNTEAFF. This rearrangement joins TRBV2 to TRBJ1-1; 10 bases line up with TRBD1. Trimming cost V 6 bases and J 0 bases; bases outside gene matches: 4. The CDR3 loop spans 15 amino acids. CDR1 and CDR2 (germline): SNHLY, FYNNEI.

This chain joins TRBV5-4 and TRBJ2-7, with 11 bases identical to TRBD2. V was clipped by 6 bases and J by 2 bases; unmatched bases: 4. CDR3 size: 14 residues. Per the germline V gene, CDR1 is SGHNT and CDR2 is YYREEE (reference sequence). The CDR3 DNA reads TGTGCCAGCAACTTAGCGGGAGGGCCCTACGAGCAGTACTTC. This codes for CASNLAGGPYEQYF.

The genes are TRBV7-3 and TRBJ2-5; the D gene could be TRBD1 or TRBD2 (5 bases each). Germline V lookup: CDR1 SGHTA, CDR2 FQGTGA. The CDR3 is 13 residues long. The germline V and J ends were trimmed by 4 bases and 4 bases, with 10 bases remaining between them. Here the CDR3 reads CASSSAGAETQYF. CDR3 nucleotides: TGTGCCAGCAGCTCAGCCGGGGCAGAGACCCAGTACTTC.

Written as DNA, the CDR3 is TGTGCCAGCAGTAATAGACAGGTACAAGAGACCCAGTACTTC. Encoded protein: CASSNRQVQETQYF. The rearrangement uses TRBV27 and TRBJ2-5, with a tentative D call TRBD1 (6 bases). Deletions cut 5 bases from V and 2 bases from J, with 12 bases between. The germline V gene encodes CDR1 MNHEY and CDR2 SMNVEV (reference sequence). The CDR3 has 14 residues.

About this clone: The sample contains more than one DNA sequence encoding this CDR3. V usage is TRBV6-6 and J usage is TRBJ1-5; a weak D match, TRBD1 (6 bases). This CDR3 region has 12 residues. The germline V gene encodes CDR1 MNHNY and CDR2 SVGAGI (reference sequence). V gave up 2 bases and J gave up 7 bases, with 6 bases separating them. CDR3 in DNA: TGTGCCAGCAGTTACGGGGGCCAGCCCCAGCATTTT. As protein: CASSYGGQPQHF.